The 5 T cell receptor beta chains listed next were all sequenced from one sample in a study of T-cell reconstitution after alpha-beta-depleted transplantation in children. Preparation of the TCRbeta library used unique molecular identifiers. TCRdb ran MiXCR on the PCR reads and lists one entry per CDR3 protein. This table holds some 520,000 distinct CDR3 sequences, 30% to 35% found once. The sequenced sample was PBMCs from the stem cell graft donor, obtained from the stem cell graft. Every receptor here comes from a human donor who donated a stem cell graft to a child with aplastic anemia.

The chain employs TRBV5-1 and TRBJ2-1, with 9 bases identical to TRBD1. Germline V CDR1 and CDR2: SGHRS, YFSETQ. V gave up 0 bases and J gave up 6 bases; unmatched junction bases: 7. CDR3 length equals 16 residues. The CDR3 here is CASSLARDRVANEQFF. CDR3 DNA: TGCGCCAGCAGCTTGGCCCGGGACAGGGTTGCCAATGAGCAGTTCTTC. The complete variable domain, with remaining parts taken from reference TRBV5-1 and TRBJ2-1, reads KAGVTQTPRYLIKTRGQQVTLSCSPISGHRSVSWYQQTPGQGLQFLFEYFSETQRNKGNFPGRFSGRQFSNSRSEMNVSTLELGDSALYLCASSLARDRVANEQFFGPGTRLTVL.

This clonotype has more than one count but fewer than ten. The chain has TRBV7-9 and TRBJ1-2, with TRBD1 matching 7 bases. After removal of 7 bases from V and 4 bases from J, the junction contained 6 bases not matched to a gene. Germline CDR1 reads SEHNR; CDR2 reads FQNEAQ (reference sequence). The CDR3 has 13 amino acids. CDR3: CASIPGGVYGYTF. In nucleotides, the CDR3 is TGTGCCAGCATCCCAGGGGGGGTCTATGGCTACACCTTC. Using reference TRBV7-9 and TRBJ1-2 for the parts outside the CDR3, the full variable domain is DTGVSQNPRHKITKRGQNVTFRCDPISEHNRLYWYRQTLGQGPEFLTYFQNEAQLEKSRLLSDRFSAERPKGSFSTLEIQRTEQGDSAMYLCASIPGGVYGYTFGSGTRLTVV.

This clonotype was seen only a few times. CDR3 bases: TGTGCCAGCAGTTTTGAAAGGGTGGGCTACGAGCAGTACTTC. This gives the protein CASSFERVGYEQYF. The rearrangement links TRBV27 to TRBJ2-7; D not certain. The CDR3 runs to 14 residues. Per germline, CDR1 MNHEY and CDR2 SMNVEV (reference sequence). The V end was cut by 3 bases, the J end by 3 bases, with 12 bases between.

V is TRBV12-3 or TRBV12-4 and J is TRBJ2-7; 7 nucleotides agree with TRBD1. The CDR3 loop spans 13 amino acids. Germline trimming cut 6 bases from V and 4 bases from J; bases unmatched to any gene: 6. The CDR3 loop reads CASRRTGRYEQYF. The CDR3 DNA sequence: TGTGCCAGCAGGCGGACAGGAAGGTACGAGCAGTACTTC.

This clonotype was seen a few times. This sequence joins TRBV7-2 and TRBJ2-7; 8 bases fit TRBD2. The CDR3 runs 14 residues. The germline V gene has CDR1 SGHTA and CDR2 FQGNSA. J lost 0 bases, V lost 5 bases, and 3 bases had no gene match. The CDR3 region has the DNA TGTGCCAGCAGCCCTAGCGGGTACTCCTACGAGCAGTACTTC. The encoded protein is CASSPSGYSYEQYF. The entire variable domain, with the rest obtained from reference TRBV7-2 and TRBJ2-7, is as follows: GAGVSQSPSNKVTEKGKDVELRCDPISGHTALYWYRQSLGQGLEFLIYFQGNSAPDKSGLPSDRFSAERTGGSVSTLTIQRTQQEDSAVYLCASSPSGYSYEQYFGPGTRLTVT.